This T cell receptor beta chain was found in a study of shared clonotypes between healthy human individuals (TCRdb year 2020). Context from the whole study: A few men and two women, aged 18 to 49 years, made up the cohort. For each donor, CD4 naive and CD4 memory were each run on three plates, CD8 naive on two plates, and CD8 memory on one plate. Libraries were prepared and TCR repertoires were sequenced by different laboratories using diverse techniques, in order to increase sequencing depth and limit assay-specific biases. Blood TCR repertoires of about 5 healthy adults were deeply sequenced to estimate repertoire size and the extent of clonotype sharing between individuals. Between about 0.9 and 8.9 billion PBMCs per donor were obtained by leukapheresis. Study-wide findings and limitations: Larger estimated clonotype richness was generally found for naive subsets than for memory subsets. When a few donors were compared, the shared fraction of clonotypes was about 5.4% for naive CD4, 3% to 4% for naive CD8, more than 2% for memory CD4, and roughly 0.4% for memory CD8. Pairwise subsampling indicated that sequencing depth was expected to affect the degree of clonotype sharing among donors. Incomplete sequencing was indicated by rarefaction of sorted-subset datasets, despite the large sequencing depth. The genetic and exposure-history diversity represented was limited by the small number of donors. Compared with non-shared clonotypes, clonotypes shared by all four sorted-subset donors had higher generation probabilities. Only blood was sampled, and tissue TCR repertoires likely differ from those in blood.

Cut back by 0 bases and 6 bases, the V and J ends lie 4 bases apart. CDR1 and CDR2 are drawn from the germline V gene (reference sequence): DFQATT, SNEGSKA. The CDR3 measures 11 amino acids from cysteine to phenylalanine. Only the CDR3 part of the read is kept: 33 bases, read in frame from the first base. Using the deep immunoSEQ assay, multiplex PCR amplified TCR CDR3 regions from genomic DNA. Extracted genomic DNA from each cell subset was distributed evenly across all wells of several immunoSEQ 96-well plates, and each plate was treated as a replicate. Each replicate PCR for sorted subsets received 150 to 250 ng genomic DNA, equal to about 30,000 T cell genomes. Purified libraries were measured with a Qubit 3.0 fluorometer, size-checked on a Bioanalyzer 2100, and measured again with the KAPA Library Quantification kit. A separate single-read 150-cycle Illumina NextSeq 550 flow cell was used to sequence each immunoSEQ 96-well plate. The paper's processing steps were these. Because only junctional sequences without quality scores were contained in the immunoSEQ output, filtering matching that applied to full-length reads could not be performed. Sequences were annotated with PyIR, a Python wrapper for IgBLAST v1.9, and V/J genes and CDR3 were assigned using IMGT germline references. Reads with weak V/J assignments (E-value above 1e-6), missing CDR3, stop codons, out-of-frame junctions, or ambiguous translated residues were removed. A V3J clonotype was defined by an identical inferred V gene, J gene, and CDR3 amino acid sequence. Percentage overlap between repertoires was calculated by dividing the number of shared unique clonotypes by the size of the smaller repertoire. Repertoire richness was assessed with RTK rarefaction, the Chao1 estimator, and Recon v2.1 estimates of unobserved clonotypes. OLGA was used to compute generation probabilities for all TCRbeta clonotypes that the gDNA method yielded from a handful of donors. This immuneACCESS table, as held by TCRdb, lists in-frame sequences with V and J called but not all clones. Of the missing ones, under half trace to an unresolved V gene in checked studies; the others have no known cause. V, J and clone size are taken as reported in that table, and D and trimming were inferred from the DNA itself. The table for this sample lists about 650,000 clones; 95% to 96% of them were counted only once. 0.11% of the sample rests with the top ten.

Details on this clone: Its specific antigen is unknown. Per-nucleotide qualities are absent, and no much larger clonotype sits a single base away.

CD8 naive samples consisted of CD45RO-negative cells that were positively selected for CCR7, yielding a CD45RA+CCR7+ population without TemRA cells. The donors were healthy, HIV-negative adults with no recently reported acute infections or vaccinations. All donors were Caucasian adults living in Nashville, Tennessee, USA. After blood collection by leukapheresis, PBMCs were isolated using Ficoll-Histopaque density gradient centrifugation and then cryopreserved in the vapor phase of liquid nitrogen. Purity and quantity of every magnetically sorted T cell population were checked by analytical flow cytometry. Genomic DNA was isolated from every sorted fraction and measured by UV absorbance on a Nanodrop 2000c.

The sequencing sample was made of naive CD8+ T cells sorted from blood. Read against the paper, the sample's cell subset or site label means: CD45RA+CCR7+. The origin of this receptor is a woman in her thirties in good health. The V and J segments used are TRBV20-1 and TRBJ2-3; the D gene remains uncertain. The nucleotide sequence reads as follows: TGCAGTGCTAGAGATCCGGATACGCAGTATTTT. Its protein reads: CSARDPDTQYF.